This TCR beta chain is from a study of blood T cell repertoires in COVID-19 (TCRdb year 2020). For the wider study: Collaborator samples came from the United States, Italy and Spain and covered acute and convalescent phases of COVID-19. Deeply sampled blood TCRbeta repertoires from subjects exposed to, actively infected with, or recovered from COVID-19 were included in the dataset. The material from the prospective study consisted of cDNA or gDNA derived from T cells, B-cell-depleted T cells, or PBMCs. The repertoires were made available in a free public database intended to serve as a resource for research on the immune response to SARS-CoV-2. A de-identified subject ID, COVID-19 status, age in years and sex were almost always included in the sample metadata. Where HLA class I and class II types were available, the types were taken from metadata supplied by the sample provider, not from assay-based typing. Samples came from the ongoing ImmuneRACE study (first 160 participants) plus 1,254 subjects from 6 global collaborators. The study at large found these results: Clinical and demographic metadata were provided uncurated, with the amount varying by source and participant.

Trimming costs V 4 bases and J 2 bases, and their ends lie 15 bases apart. The CDR3 sequence holds 15 residues, the cysteine and phenylalanine included. Only the CDR3 DNA is retained, 45 bases long and in frame from the first base. The germline V gene encodes CDR1 MNHEY and CDR2 SVGEGT. Samples from volunteer blood donors who had recovered from COVID-19 were contributed by a second Seattle source. Collaborating institutions collected whole blood in K2EDTA tubes following their own protocols. For TCRbeta analysis, collaborator samples were shipped as frozen whole blood, as isolated PBMCs, or as DNA extracted from either sample type. TCRbeta CDR3 regions were amplified from genomic DNA using the immunoSEQ Assay, a bias-controlled multiplex PCR. In the paper's pipeline: The number of nucleated cells in each sample was estimated by amplification of reference gene primers within the assay. To quantify the absolute abundance of each unique TCRbeta CDR3 rearrangement, sequence reads were collapsed and filtered. For each sample, productive Simpson clonality was calculated as the square root of Simpson's diversity index over productive rearrangements. TCRdb holds this immuneACCESS table with in-frame rearrangements only. Some clones are missing; in checked studies, unresolved V genes explain under half, and the rest has no known cause. V, J and clone size are taken as reported in that table, and D and trimming were inferred from the DNA itself. The sample table contains about 300,000 clones; only one count was recorded for roughly 88% of them. The ten most abundant clones make up under 8% of the sample.

About this clone itself: Its cognate antigen has yet to be identified. Per-base quality was not reported, and no clone a single base away is much larger than it.

This sequence originates from a woman aged 25 to 39 who had recovered from COVID-19. The sequenced material came from peripheral blood. Rearrangement joined TRBV6-2 or TRBV6-3 to TRBJ2-7, with TRBD1 as a weak D call on 5 bases. The CDR3 protein is CASSSQGPGPYEQYF. The DNA sequence follows: TGTGCCAGCAGTTCTCAGGGTCCAGGCCCCTACGAGCAGTACTTC.